The 28 T cell receptor beta chains listed next were all sequenced from one sample in a study of shared clonotypes between healthy human individuals. Using immunoSEQ multiplex PCR, the repertoire was profiled, and TCRdb retains in-frame clones only, with some absent. Of millions of clones in the sample, approximately 92% are singletons; the top ten hold over 0.12%. Input material: naive CD4+ T cells sorted from blood. Subset specified: CD45RA+ positively selected. These receptors came from a man aged 18 to 30 in good health.

Note on this clone: At the DNA level, this CDR3 is encoded by other sequences in the same sample as well. DNA of the CDR3: TGCGCCAGCAGCTTGGCCGGCACTAGCGGCTACGAGCAGTACTTC. It encodes CASSLAGTSGYEQYF. V gene TRBV5-1 combines with J gene TRBJ2-7; TRBD2 aligns across 8 bases. Trimming at V came to 0 bases and at J to 3 bases, leaving 5 bases not matched to a gene. CDR1 is SGHRS, CDR2 YFSETQ, per germline. CDR3 size: 15 residues.

The chain uses TRBV5-1 and TRBJ2-7; D is possibly TRBD1 (6 bases). The CDR3 is made up of 15 amino acids. V lost 4 bases and J lost 2, with 16 bases in between. Germline CDR1 reads SGHRS; CDR2 reads YFSETQ. The CDR3 DNA reads TGCGCCAGCAGCCGCTCCTCAGGGGAGCCCTACGAGCAGTACTTC. It translates to CASSRSSGEPYEQYF.

V and J are TRBV28 and TRBJ1-4; D perhaps matches TRBD1 (5 bases). CDR3 length equals 13 residues. The V end was cut by 8 bases, the J end by 7 bases, with 14 bases between. Germline CDR1 MDHEN, CDR2 SYDVKM. The CDR3 nucleotides read TGTGCCAGCCAAGCAGGGCTTCCTGAAAAACTGTTTTTT. It translates to CASQAGLPEKLFF.

V usage is TRBV30 and J usage is TRBJ1-5; no clear D gene. Per germline, CDR1 GTSNPN and CDR2 SVGIG (reference sequence). The length of the CDR3 is 14 residues. Trimming removed 0 bases at V and 3 bases at J, with 9 bases between. The CDR3 sequence is CAWSVFGDNQPQHF. The CDR3 nucleotides read TGTGCCTGGAGTGTATTCGGTGACAATCAGCCCCAGCATTTT.

This clone was seen only once. The gene calls are TRBV15 and TRBJ2-5; TRBD2 is a possible D gene (5 bases). Between the trimmed V and J ends, which lost 0 bases and 0 bases, there was a span of 8 bases. Germline CDR1 LNHNV, CDR2 YYDKDF (reference sequence). This CDR3 comprises 15 residues. The CDR3 coding sequence is TGTGCCACCAGCAGAGATGGCGGGTACCAAGAGACCCAGTACTTC. Translation gives CATSRDGGYQETQYF.

The chain links TRBV27 to TRBJ1-4; D gene uncertain. Trimming removed 2 bases at V and 2 bases at J, with 9 bases between. This CDR3 is built from 15 residues. CDR1 and CDR2 from the germline V gene are MNHEY and SMNVEV (reference sequence). The CDR3 DNA sequence: TGTGCCAGCAGTTTAAGGGCCCACACTAATGAAAAACTGTTTTTT. As protein: CASSLRAHTNEKLFF.

DNA for the CDR3: TGTGCCAGCAGTTTAGGCGGCGGGAAGGAAGGCATTCAGTACTTC. This codes for CASSLGGGKEGIQYF. J is TRBJ2-4 and V is TRBV28, with a possible D match to TRBD2 (6 bases). This CDR3 comprises 15 residues. V lost 2 bases, J lost 9 bases, and 17 bases lay in between. Germline CDR1 MDHEN, CDR2 SYDVKM.

This clone was counted once. This rearrangement joins TRBV6-6 to TRBJ2-2; D remains ambiguous. The V end lost 7 bases, the J end lost 6 bases, and 9 bases lay between the germline ends. This CDR3 has 12 residues. Germline lookup yields CDR1 MNHNY and CDR2 SVGAGI (reference sequence). The chain's CDR3 is CASTRRSGELFF. CDR3 nucleotides: TGTGCCAGCACTAGGCGATCCGGGGAGCTGTTTTTT.

Of note for this clone: Within the sample, other DNA sequences also encode this same CDR3. In DNA, the CDR3 is TGCGCCAGCAGCTTGAATACAGATACGCAGTATTTT. It yields the protein CASSLNTDTQYF. The chain uses TRBV5-1 and TRBJ2-3; D gene unclear. CDR1 SGHRS and CDR2 YFSETQ come from the germline V gene. This CDR3 comprises 12 residues. The V gene lost 1 base and the J gene lost 3 bases, with 3 bases spanning the gap.

The chain links TRBV5-1 to TRBJ2-7, with TRBD1 identical over 10 bases. The germline V gene has CDR1 SGHRS and CDR2 YFSETQ. This CDR3 is 15 amino acids long. The J segment lost 4 bases and the V segment lost 4 bases, leaving 8 bases of the junction unmatched. CDR3 in DNA: TGCGCCAGCAGCCGCGGGACAGGGGATGGATACGAGCAGTACTTC. It is translated as CASSRGTGDGYEQYF.

The chain joins TRBV28 to TRBJ2-1; D not certain. The CDR3 is 11 amino acids. Germline V gene sequence: CDR1 MDHEN, CDR2 SYDVKM. Trimming stripped 5 bases from V and 9 bases from J, with 8 bases between. In DNA form, the CDR3 reads TGTGCCAGCAGTGAAACGGGTGAGCAGTTCTTC. Translating it yields CASSETGEQFF.

This clone was observed once. The CDR3 DNA follows: TGTGCCAGTCAGGCCGGGACAGGAGGCTACGAGCAGTACTTC. Protein sequence: CASQAGTGGYEQYF. This chain links TRBV2 with TRBJ2-7, with 8 bases fitting TRBD1. CDR3 length equals 14 residues. The trim removed 9 bases at V and 3 bases at J, leaving 10 bases unmatched. CDR1 and CDR2 from the germline V gene are SNHLY and FYNNEI.

The chain links TRBV5-6 to TRBJ2-3, with D possibly TRBD1 on 5 matching bases. Germline CDR1 and CDR2: SGHDT and YYEEEE. V lost 0 bases, J lost 4 bases, and 15 bases lay in between. The CDR3 contains 16 residues. The chain's CDR3 is CASSLDRRTTSDTQYF. CDR3 sequence (DNA): TGTGCCAGCAGCTTGGACAGGCGGACCACCTCAGATACGCAGTATTTT.

The rearrangement links TRBV10-2 to TRBJ2-7; maybe TRBD2 (5 bases). Looked up from germline, CDR1 is WSHSY and CDR2 is SAAADI. CDR3 size: 15 residues. The V end was cut by 3 bases, the J end by 2 bases, with 14 bases between. For the CDR3, the DNA is TGCGCCAGCAGTGACGACTACAAGACCACCTACGAGCAGTACTTC. Amino acid sequence: CASSDDYKTTYEQYF.

The chain has TRBV5-1 and TRBJ1-2; TRBD1 matches 7 bases. The V gene's germline CDR1 is SGHRS and CDR2 YFSETQ. V was pared by 3 bases and J by 6 bases, with 5 bases of the junction left unmatched. This CDR3 comprises 13 residues. DNA for the CDR3: TGCGCCAGCAGCTGGGAGGGGGCAGATGGCTACACCTTC. It codes for CASSWEGADGYTF.

Comment on this clone: Other DNA sequences in this specimen translate into the identical CDR3. The chain joins TRBV2 to TRBJ1-2; D unclear. The CDR3 covers 12 residues. V lost 6 bases, J lost 2 bases, and 7 bases lay in between. Germline V gene lookup returns CDR1 SNHLY and CDR2 FYNNEI. CDR3 DNA sequence: TGTGCCAGCAGGCCGGAGAACTATGGCTACACCTTC. Residues: CASRPENYGYTF.

The V and J genes are TRBV6-6 and TRBJ1-1; D is ambiguous. The V and J ends lost 7 bases and 5 bases respectively, with 17 bases between them. CDR3 size: 14 residues. In germline, CDR1 is MNHNY, CDR2 SVGAGI (reference sequence). The CDR3 reads CASNRVPSGTEAFF. As DNA, the CDR3 is TGTGCCAGCAATCGGGTCCCCAGTGGGACTGAAGCTTTCTTT.

This chain joins TRBV2 and TRBJ1-2, with D possibly matching TRBD1 (6 bases). CDR3 size: 14 residues. Trimming cost V 3 bases and J 4 bases, with 12 bases left between them. The germline gives CDR1 SNHLY, CDR2 FYNNEI. The CDR3 DNA reads TGTGCCAGCAGTGATCGGGGGGCTGGCTATGGCTACACCTTC. This sequence encodes CASSDRGAGYGYTF.

This clone occurred once. CDR3 amino acids: CASSLSALVGPRSQYF. The CDR3 DNA reads as TGTGCCAGCAGTTTATCGGCCCTGGTGGGACCCCGATCGCAGTATTTT. This sequence joins TRBV27 and TRBJ2-3; either TRBD1 or TRBD2 may supply D (5 bases each). CDR1 and CDR2 (germline): MNHEY, SMNVEV (reference sequence). V lost 0 bases to trimming and J lost 10 bases, with 20 bases between them. This CDR3 spans 16 amino acids.

This clone has only one observation. V gene TRBV27 combines with J gene TRBJ2-3, with D possibly being TRBD1 (5 bases). The CDR3 has 13 residues. The V and J ends lost 6 bases and 2 bases respectively, with 9 bases between them. CDR1 and CDR2 from the germline V gene are MNHEY and SMNVEV (reference sequence). The CDR3 reads CASRKGHTDTQYF. In nucleotides, the CDR3 is TGTGCCAGCAGAAAGGGGCACACAGATACGCAGTATTTT.

The chain has TRBV11-3 and TRBJ2-2; 10 nucleotides align to TRBD1. The CDR3 totals 14 residues. Germline CDR1 SGHNT, CDR2 YENEEA. The junction had 0 bases not matched to a gene; V was cut back by 8 bases and J by 0 bases. CDR3: CASGTGANTGELFF. The CDR3 nucleotides read TGTGCCAGCGGGACAGGGGCGAACACCGGGGAGCTGTTTTTT.

About this clone: Within the sample, other DNA sequences also encode this same CDR3. The V and J genes are TRBV4-1 and TRBJ2-6; possibly TRBD2 for D (5 bases). Germline V lookup: CDR1 MGHRA, CDR2 YSYEKL. CDR3 size: 15 residues. The ends were cut back, 4 bases at V and 0 bases at J, with 7 bases in the middle. Written as DNA, the CDR3 is TGCGCCAGCAGCCCTCGGGGCTCTGGGGCCAACGTCCTGACTTTC. Its protein is CASSPRGSGANVLTF.

This clone was counted between two and nine times. The CDR3 sequence is CSVLTGNEKLFF. The CDR3 DNA follows: TGCAGCGTTCTCACAGGGAATGAAAAACTGTTTTTT. J is TRBJ1-4 and V is TRBV29-1, with a possible D match to TRBD1 (6 bases). Looked up from germline, CDR1 is SQVTM and CDR2 is ANQGSEA. The V end was cut by 5 bases, the J end by 5 bases, with 9 bases between. The CDR3 covers 12 residues.

CDR3 sequence reads: CASSRDRENTEAFF. The CDR3 DNA reads TGTGCCAGCAGCCGGGACAGGGAGAACACTGAAGCTTTCTTT. The V call is TRBV5-5, the J call TRBJ1-1, with 9 bases matching TRBD1. Germline V gene data show CDR1 as SGHKS and CDR2 as YYEKEE (reference sequence). The CDR3 sequence is 14 residues long. Losses at the gene ends were 4 bases for V and 1 base for J; bases not matched to a gene: 2.

The rearrangement uses TRBV7-6 and TRBJ2-3; possible D gene TRBD1, 6 bases. The germline CDR1 and CDR2 sequences are SGHVS and FNYEAQ. The CDR3 is 14 residues long. V was clipped by 5 bases and J by 6 bases, with 15 bases between them. Here the CDR3 reads CASSLEQGQDTQYF. For the CDR3, the DNA is TGTGCCAGCAGCCTTGAACAGGGCCAGGATACGCAGTATTTT.

There are a few counts of this clone. The chain recombines TRBV2 with TRBJ2-7, with unresolved D. Trimming removed 7 bases from V and 0 bases from J, with 13 bases in between. The CDR3 consists of 14 residues. CDR1 and CDR2 (germline): SNHLY, FYNNEI. CDR3 coding DNA: TGTGCCAGCACTATGACGCTGAGCTCCTACGAGCAGTACTTC. Protein: CASTMTLSSYEQYF.

This chain uses TRBV28 with TRBJ1-2, with 12 bases fitting TRBD1. In germline, CDR1 is MDHEN, CDR2 SYDVKM. The V segment lost 5 bases and the J segment 4 bases; nucleotides outside the gene matches: 8. The CDR3 covers 16 residues. CDR3 nucleotides: TGTGCCAGCAGTCCCGGGACAGGGGGCCCATTCTATGGCTACACCTTC. Translating it yields CASSPGTGGPFYGYTF.

The chain has TRBV2 and TRBJ2-6; 9 bases fit TRBD1. This CDR3 region has 20 residues. The germline gives CDR1 SNHLY, CDR2 FYNNEI. V lost 10 bases, J lost 3 bases, and 22 bases stayed unmatched. DNA of the CDR3: TGTGCCATTCTTGTACCCGGGACAGGGCCCCTTGGTGGTGGGGCCAACGTCCTGACTTTC. It yields the protein CAILVPGTGPLGGGANVLTF.